The 21 T cell receptor beta chains below all came from one sample that was sequenced in a study of T cell responses to AZD1222 COVID-19 vaccine. Only in-frame clones appear in the TCRdb table, and some are missing; sequencing was by immunoSEQ multiplex PCR. The sample carries 150,000 to 200,000 clones, just over 90% recorded once. Sample: peripheral blood, taken 28 days after the second AZD1222 dose. These receptors were obtained from an adult who received the AZD1222 COVID-19 vaccine.

This clone was recorded only once. The rearrangement uses TRBV7-2 and TRBJ2-7, with 14 nucleotides matching TRBD2. This CDR3 contains 18 residues. With V trimmed by 2 bases and J by 4 bases, 10 bases remained unmatched. Germline assignment: CDR1 SGHTA and CDR2 FQGNSA. CDR3 amino acids: CASSLLTSGRALGYEQYF. The CDR3 bases are TGTGCCAGCAGCTTACTGACTAGCGGGAGGGCCTTGGGGTACGAGCAGTACTTC.

The chain carries TRBV19 and TRBJ2-1; D uncertain. Germline assignment: CDR1 LNHDA and CDR2 SQIVND (reference sequence). The V end was cut by 5 bases, the J end by 4 bases, with 24 bases between. The CDR3 consists of 18 residues. The CDR3 coding sequence is TGTGCCAGTAGTCTAGGAACGACGTGGACCCCATCTTACAATGAGCAGTTCTTC. As protein: CASSLGTTWTPSYNEQFF.

V and J are TRBV7-3 and TRBJ2-5, with 7 bases identical to TRBD2. This CDR3 comprises 17 residues. V trimming: 1 base; J trimming: 1 base; junction bases outside the gene matches: 9. Germline lookup yields CDR1 SGHTA and CDR2 FQGTGA. This CDR3 reads CASSLRSGNGGQETQYF. The CDR3 bases are TGTGCCAGCAGCTTAAGAAGCGGGAATGGGGGCCAAGAGACCCAGTACTTC.

This clone was observed a handful of times. The V and J genes are TRBV19 and TRBJ2-7; 12 bases fit TRBD2. Germline values: CDR1 LNHDA, CDR2 SQIVND (reference sequence). V was clipped by 5 bases and J by 3 bases; unmatched bases: 8. This CDR3 contains 16 residues. CDR3 coding DNA: TGTGCCAGTAGTGCCTCGGGACTAGCGGGCGGCTACGAGCAGTACTTC. Protein: CASSASGLAGGYEQYF. Using reference TRBV19 and TRBJ2-7 for the parts outside the CDR3, the full variable domain is DGGITQSPKYLFRKEGQNVTLSCEQNLNHDAMYWYRQDPGQGLRLIYYSQIVNDFQKGDIAEGYSVSREKKESFPLTVTSAQKNPTAFYLCASSASGLAGGYEQYFGPGTRLTVT.

V gene TRBV5-1 combines with J gene TRBJ2-5; 8 nucleotides align to TRBD2. Germline CDR1 reads SGHRS; CDR2 reads YFSETQ. CDR3 length: 15 residues. V was pared by 7 bases and J by 1 base, with 9 bases of the junction left unmatched. The CDR3 loop is CASRPAGALQETQYF. CDR3 bases: TGCGCCAGCCGCCCAGCGGGAGCCCTCCAAGAGACCCAGTACTTC. Filled out from reference TRBV5-1 and TRBJ2-5, the complete variable domain reads KAGVTQTPRYLIKTRGQQVTLSCSPISGHRSVSWYQQTPGQGLQFLFEYFSETQRNKGNFPGRFSGRQFSNSRSEMNVSTLELGDSALYLCASRPAGALQETQYFGPGTRLLVL.

This clone was seen a handful of times. The rearrangement joins TRBV24-1 to TRBJ2-3; D remains ambiguous. V was pared by 2 bases and J by 2 bases, with 4 bases between. The CDR3 loop spans 13 amino acids. Germline V gene lookup returns CDR1 KGHDR and CDR2 SFDVKD. In DNA form, the CDR3 reads TGTGCCACCAGTGATTCCGACACAGATACGCAGTATTTT. It specifies CATSDSDTDTQYF.

This clone was picked up a small number of times. The V call is TRBV29-1, the J call TRBJ1-1; unclear D gene. CDR3 size: 14 residues. From germline, CDR1 is SQVTM and CDR2 ANQGSEA. V was cut by 4 bases and J by 3 bases, with 15 bases left in between. In DNA form, the CDR3 reads TGCAGCGTTGGGCAGGCACGTGGATACACTGAAGCTTTCTTT. It yields the protein CSVGQARGYTEAFF.

The CDR3 nucleotides are TGCAGCACTTTACCCCAGGGCACAGATACGCAGTATTTT. Translated: CSTLPQGTDTQYF. The chain employs TRBV29-1 and TRBJ2-3; D gene uncertain. The CDR3 has 13 residues. Germline V gene lookup returns CDR1 SQVTM and CDR2 ANQGSEA. Between the trimmed V and J ends, which lost 8 bases and 1 base, there was a span of 13 bases.

Comments on this clone: Other DNA sequences from this sample encode an identical CDR3 as well. This chain links TRBV18 with TRBJ2-6, with D perhaps given as TRBD1 or TRBD2 (5 bases each). There are 15 residues in the CDR3. The germline V and J ends were trimmed by 2 bases and 0 bases, with 5 bases remaining between them. Germline assignment: CDR1 KGHSH and CDR2 LQKENI. CDR3 sequence: CASSPGGSGANVLTF. The CDR3 bases are TGTGCCAGCTCACCAGGGGGCTCTGGGGCCAACGTCCTGACTTTC.

This chain joins TRBV6-5 and TRBJ1-1; possible D gene TRBD1, 6 bases. Germline assignment: CDR1 MNHEY and CDR2 SVGAGI. This CDR3 is built from 13 residues. Between the trimmed V and J ends, which lost 6 bases and 2 bases, there was a span of 10 bases. Written as DNA, the CDR3 is TGTGCCAGCAGGACAGGAATCAACACTGAAGCTTTCTTT. Protein sequence: CASRTGINTEAFF.

This chain links TRBV2 with TRBJ2-7; D may be TRBD1 (5 bases). The V end lost 3 bases, the J end lost 4 bases, and 16 bases lay between the germline ends. The germline V gene has CDR1 SNHLY and CDR2 FYNNEI. The CDR3 is 15 amino acids. CDR3 DNA sequence: TGTGCCAGCAGTGAGAAGGGGCTTTCCGTTTACGAGCAGTACTTC. Protein sequence: CASSEKGLSVYEQYF.

This clone was found once. This chain uses TRBV15 with TRBJ1-5; 12 positions match TRBD1. The V segment lost 0 bases and the J segment 2 bases; nucleotides outside the gene matches: 8. The CDR3 is 19 residues long. Germline V gene data show CDR1 as LNHNV and CDR2 as YYDKDF (reference sequence). The CDR3 coding sequence is TGTGCCACCAGCAGAGATGGGACAGGGGGCGCTCCGGGCAATCAGCCCCAGCATTTT. Translation: CATSRDGTGGAPGNQPQHF.

The chain combines TRBV5-1 with TRBJ1-6, with 9 bases aligning to TRBD1. The trim removed 4 bases at V and 7 bases at J, leaving 6 bases unmatched. Germline values: CDR1 SGHRS, CDR2 YFSETQ. This CDR3 is built from 15 residues. The CDR3 nucleotides read TGCGCCAGCAGCCCGGGGGACAGGGAGAATTCACCCCTCCACTTT. It yields the protein CASSPGDRENSPLHF.

The rearrangement uses TRBV6-4 and TRBJ2-2, with 8 bases matching TRBD1. The V and J ends lost 5 bases and 5 bases, in that order; junction bases with no gene match: 4. The CDR3 is 14 residues long. Looked up from germline, CDR1 is MRHNA and CDR2 is SNTAGT. The CDR3 DNA follows: TGTGCCAGCAGTTCGACAGGGGAAACCGGGGAGCTGTTTTTT. Protein: CASSSTGETGELFF.

J is TRBJ2-1 and V is TRBV19; the D is unclear. Germline V gene lookup returns CDR1 LNHDA and CDR2 SQIVND (reference sequence). The CDR3 runs 13 residues. Trimming removed 3 bases from V and 4 bases from J, with 7 bases in between. CDR3 in amino acids: CASSMDGYNEQFF. The CDR3 DNA sequence: TGTGCCAGTAGTATGGACGGTTACAATGAGCAGTTCTTC.

V usage is TRBV5-1 and J usage is TRBJ2-2; the D gene could be TRBD1 or TRBD2 (6 bases each). Per the germline V gene, CDR1 is SGHRS and CDR2 is YFSETQ. This CDR3 region has 15 residues. With 2 bases removed from V and 5 bases from J, the gap between germline ends came to 13 bases. The CDR3 loop reads CASSLGGLQTGELFF. The DNA of the CDR3 is TGCGCCAGCAGCTTAGGGGGGCTTCAGACCGGGGAGCTGTTTTTT.

The V gene is TRBV27, the J gene TRBJ2-3; 12 positions match TRBD2. The CDR3 is 14 amino acids. The V gene's germline CDR1 is MNHEY and CDR2 SMNVEV (reference sequence). J gave up 12 bases and V 5 bases, and 9 bases lay outside the gene matches. CDR3 protein: CASSPRMTSGRQYF. The CDR3 coding sequence is TGTGCCAGCAGTCCGCGTATGACTAGCGGGAGACAGTATTTT.

J is TRBJ2-1 and V is TRBV10-1; the D call may be TRBD1 or TRBD2 (5 bases each). Per germline, CDR1 WNHNN and CDR2 SYGVQD (reference sequence). V lost 2 bases, J lost 6 bases, and 14 bases lay in between. The CDR3 covers 15 residues. DNA of the CDR3: TGCGCCAGCAGTGAGAATCGTCGGGGCCTCAATGAGCAGTTCTTC. Its protein product is CASSENRRGLNEQFF.

This clone was observed once. The V and J genes are TRBV13 and TRBJ1-4; D is possibly TRBD1 (5 bases). CDR1 PRHDT and CDR2 FYEKMQ come from the germline V gene (reference sequence). The CDR3 runs to 14 residues. The germline V and J ends were trimmed by 5 bases and 5 bases, with 12 bases remaining between them. Written as DNA, the CDR3 is TGTGCCAGCAGCCACCCGACAGAAAATGAAAAACTGTTTTTT. Its translation: CASSHPTENEKLFF.

The rearrangement links TRBV6-7 to TRBJ2-5; D not resolved. TRBV6-7 is an ORF; its function is uncertain. The CDR3 extends over 14 amino acids. Deletions cut 0 bases from V and 2 bases from J, with 7 bases between. In DNA, the CDR3 is TGTGCCAGCAGTTACTCGAACGGACAAGAGACCCAGTACTTC. Protein sequence: CASSYSNGQETQYF.

The chain is built from TRBV11-2 and TRBJ1-1; TRBD1 is a possible D gene (6 bases). The CDR3 is 13 amino acids. From germline, CDR1 is SGHAT and CDR2 FQNNGV. V lost 5 bases to trimming and J lost 3 bases, with 10 bases between them. The CDR3 bases are TGTGCCAGCAGCCCGAACAGGGACACTGAAGCTTTCTTT. Its protein is CASSPNRDTEAFF.